The entry below describes one TCR beta chain. TCRdb keeps only in-frame clones here, not all; method: immunoSEQ multiplex PCR. The sample records some 19,000 clones, over 80% being singletons. Noted treatment: preoperative locoregional IRX-2 cytokine immunotherapy. Preoperative locoregional IRX-2 cytokine immunotherapy was tested in the phase Ib source study. The sample originates from a study of preoperative IRX-2 immunotherapy in early breast cancer. The V gene's germline CDR1 is MNHGY and CDR2 SAAAGT. V was cut by 10 bases and J by 5 bases, with 17 bases left in between. The CDR3 spans 13 residues. V and J are TRBV6-8 and TRBJ1-1; possibly TRBD1 for D (6 bases). This specimen was lymph node tissue, taken after IRX-2 immunotherapy. The sequence was obtained from a human donor with breast cancer. CDR3 sequence (DNA): TGTGCCATCAGCGGACAGTACGCGACTGAAGCTTTCTTT. This codes for CAISGQYATEAFF.